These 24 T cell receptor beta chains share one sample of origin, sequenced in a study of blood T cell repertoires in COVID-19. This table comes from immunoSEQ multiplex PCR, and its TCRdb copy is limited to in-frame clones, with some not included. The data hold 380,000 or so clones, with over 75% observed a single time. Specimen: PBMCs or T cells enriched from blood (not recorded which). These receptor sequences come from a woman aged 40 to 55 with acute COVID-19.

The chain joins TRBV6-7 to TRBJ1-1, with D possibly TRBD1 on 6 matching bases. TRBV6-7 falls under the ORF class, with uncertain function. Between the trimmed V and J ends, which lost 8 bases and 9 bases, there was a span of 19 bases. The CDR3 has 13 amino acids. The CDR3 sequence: CASRLQGVSQAFF. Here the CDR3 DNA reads TGTGCCAGCCGTCTACAGGGCGTTTCTCAAGCTTTCTTT.

The CDR3 protein is CASSPTGVNQPQHF. The CDR3 DNA sequence: TGTGCCAGCAGCCCGACAGGAGTCAATCAGCCCCAGCATTTT. The gene calls are TRBV3-1 (or the pseudogene TRBV3-2) and TRBJ1-5, with D possibly being TRBD1 (6 bases). Germline V gene sequence: CDR1 LGHDT, CDR2 YNNKEL (reference sequence). CDR3 size: 14 residues. With 4 bases removed from V and 3 bases from J, the gap between germline ends came to 10 bases.

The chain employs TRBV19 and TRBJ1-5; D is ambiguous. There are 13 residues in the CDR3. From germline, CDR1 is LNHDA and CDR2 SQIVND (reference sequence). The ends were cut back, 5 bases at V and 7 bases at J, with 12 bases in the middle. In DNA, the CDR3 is TGTGCCAGTAGTTGGAGGGCTTCCCAGCCCCAGCATTTT. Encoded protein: CASSWRASQPQHF.

In nucleotides, the CDR3 is TGTGCCAGCATCGCAAGGGGGCTTGGCACTAATGAAAAACTGTTTTTT. It codes for CASIARGLGTNEKLFF. V usage is TRBV2 and J usage is TRBJ1-4; 7 bases are shared with TRBD1. The V gene's germline CDR1 is SNHLY and CDR2 FYNNEI. The CDR3 has 16 amino acids. The ends lost 7 bases at V and 2 bases at J; junction bases unmatched: 10.

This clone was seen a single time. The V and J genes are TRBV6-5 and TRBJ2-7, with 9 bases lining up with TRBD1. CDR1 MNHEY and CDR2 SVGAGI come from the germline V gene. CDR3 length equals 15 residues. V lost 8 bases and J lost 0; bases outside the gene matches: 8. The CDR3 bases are TGTGCCAGCCGATTGAACAGGGGGCTCTCCTACGAGCAGTACTTC. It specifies CASRLNRGLSYEQYF.

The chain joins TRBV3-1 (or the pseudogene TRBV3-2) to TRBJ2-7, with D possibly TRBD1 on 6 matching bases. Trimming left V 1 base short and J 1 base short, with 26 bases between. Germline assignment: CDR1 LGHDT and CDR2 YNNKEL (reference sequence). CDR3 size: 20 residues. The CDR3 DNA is TGTGCCAGCAGCCAAGTGTATGGGGGCGATGCGAACTGGTCATCCTACGAGCAGTACTTC. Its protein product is CASSQVYGGDANWSSYEQYF.

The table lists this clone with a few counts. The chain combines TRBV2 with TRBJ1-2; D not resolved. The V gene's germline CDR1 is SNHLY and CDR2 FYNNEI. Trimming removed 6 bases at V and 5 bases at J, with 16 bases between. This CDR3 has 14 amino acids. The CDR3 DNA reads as TGTGCCAGCAGGGGAGGAGGGAAGACTTATGGCTACACCTTC. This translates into CASRGGGKTYGYTF.

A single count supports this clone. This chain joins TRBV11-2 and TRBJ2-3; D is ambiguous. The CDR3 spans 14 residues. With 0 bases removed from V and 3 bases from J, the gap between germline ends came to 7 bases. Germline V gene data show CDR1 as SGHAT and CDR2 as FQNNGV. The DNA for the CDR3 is TGTGCCAGCAGCTTAGAAATGTATACAGATACGCAGTATTTT. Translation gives CASSLEMYTDTQYF.

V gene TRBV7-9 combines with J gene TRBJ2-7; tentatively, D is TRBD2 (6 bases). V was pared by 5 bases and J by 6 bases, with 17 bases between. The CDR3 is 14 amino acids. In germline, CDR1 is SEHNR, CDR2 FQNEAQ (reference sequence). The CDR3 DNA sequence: TGTGCCAGCAGCAAGTTCCAGGGACTTGGCGAGCAGTACTTC. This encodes CASSKFQGLGEQYF.

CDR3 residues: CASSERGPGGYTF. DNA of the CDR3: TGTGCCAGCAGTGAAAGGGGGCCGGGTGGCTACACCTTC. The genes are TRBV6-1 and TRBJ1-2; 7 bases agree with TRBD1. Germline CDR1 MNHNS, CDR2 SASEGT. V lost 2 bases, J lost 7 bases, and 4 bases stayed unmatched. The CDR3 is 13 amino acids.

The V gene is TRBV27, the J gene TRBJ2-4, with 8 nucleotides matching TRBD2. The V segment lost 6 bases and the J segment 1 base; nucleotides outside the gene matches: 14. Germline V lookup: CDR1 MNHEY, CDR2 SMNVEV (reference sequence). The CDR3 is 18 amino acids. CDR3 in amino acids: CASSEMWRGARAKNIQYF. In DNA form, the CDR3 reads TGTGCCAGCAGCGAAATGTGGCGGGGGGCCCGGGCCAAAAACATTCAGTACTTC.

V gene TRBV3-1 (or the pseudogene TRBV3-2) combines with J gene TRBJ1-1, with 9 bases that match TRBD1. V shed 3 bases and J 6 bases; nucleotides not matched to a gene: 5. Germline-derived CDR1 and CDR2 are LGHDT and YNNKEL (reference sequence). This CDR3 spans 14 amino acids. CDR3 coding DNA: TGTGCCAGCAGCCAGGGACAGGGTGGGGCTGAAGCTTTCTTT. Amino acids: CASSQGQGGAEAFF.

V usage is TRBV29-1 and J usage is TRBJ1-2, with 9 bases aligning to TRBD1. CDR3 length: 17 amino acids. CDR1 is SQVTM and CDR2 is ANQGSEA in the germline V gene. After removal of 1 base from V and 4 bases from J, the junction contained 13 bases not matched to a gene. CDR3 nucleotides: TGCAGCGTTGAAGGGATCGGGGGACAGGGAAAAGGCTATGGCTACACCTTC. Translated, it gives CSVEGIGGQGKGYGYTF.

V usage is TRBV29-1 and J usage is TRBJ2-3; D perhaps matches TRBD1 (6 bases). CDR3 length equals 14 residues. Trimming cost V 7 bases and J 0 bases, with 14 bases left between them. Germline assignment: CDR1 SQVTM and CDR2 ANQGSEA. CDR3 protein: CSAAGTSSTDTQYF. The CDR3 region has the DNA TGCAGCGCAGCCGGGACATCTAGCACAGATACGCAGTATTTT.

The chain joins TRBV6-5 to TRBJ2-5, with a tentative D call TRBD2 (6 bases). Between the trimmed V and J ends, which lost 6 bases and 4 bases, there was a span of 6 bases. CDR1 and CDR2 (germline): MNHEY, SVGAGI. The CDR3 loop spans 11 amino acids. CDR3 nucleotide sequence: TGTGCCAGCAGGGGGGGAGAGACCCAGTACTTC. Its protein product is CASRGGETQYF.

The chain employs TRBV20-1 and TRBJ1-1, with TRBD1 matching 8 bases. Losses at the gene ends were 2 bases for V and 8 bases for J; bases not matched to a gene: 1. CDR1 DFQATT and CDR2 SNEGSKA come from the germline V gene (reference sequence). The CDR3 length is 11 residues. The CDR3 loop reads CSARRTGEAFF. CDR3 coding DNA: TGCAGTGCTAGAAGGACAGGGGAAGCTTTCTTT.

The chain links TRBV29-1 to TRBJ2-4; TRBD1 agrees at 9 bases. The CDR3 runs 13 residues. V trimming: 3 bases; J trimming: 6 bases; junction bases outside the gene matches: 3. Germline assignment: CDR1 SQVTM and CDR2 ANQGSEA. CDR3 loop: CSVDQTGGNIQYF. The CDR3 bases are TGCAGCGTTGACCAGACAGGGGGAAACATTCAGTACTTC. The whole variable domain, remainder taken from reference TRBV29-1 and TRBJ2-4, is SAVISQKPSRDICQRGTSLTIQCQVDSQVTMMFWYRQQPGQSLTLIATANQGSEATYESGFVIDKFPISRPNLTFSTLTVSNMSPEDSSIYLCSVDQTGGNIQYFGAGTRLSVL.

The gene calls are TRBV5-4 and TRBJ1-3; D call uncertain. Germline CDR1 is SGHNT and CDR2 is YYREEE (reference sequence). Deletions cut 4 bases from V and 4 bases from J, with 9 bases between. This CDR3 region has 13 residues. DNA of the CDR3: TGTGCCAGCAGCCGGGGTATGGGAAACACCATATATTTT. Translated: CASSRGMGNTIYF.

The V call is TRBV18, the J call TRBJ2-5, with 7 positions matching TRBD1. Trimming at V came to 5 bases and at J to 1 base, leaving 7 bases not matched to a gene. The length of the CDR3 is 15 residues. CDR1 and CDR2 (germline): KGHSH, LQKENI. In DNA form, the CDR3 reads TGTGCCAGCTCATCACAGGGGCCGCTCCAAGAGACCCAGTACTTC. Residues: CASSSQGPLQETQYF.

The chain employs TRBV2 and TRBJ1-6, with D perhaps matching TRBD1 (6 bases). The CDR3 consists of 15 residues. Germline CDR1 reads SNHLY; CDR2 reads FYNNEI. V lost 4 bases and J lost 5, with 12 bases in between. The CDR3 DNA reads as TGTGCCAGCAGTGTTTCGGGGGGCGATAATTCACCCCTCCACTTT. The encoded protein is CASSVSGGDNSPLHF.

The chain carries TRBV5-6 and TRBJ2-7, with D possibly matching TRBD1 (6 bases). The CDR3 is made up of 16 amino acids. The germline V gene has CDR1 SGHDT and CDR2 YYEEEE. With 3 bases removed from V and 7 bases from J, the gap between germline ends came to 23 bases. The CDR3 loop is CASSSRDGNRVWEQYF. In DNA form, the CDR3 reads TGTGCCAGCAGCTCGAGGGACGGGAACAGGGTTTGGGAGCAGTACTTC.

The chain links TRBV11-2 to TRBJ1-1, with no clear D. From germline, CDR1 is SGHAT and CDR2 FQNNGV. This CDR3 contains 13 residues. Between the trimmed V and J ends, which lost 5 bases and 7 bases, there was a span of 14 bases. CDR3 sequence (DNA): TGTGCCAGCAGCATGGCCAGAGAGGGTGAAGCTTTCTTT. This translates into CASSMAREGEAFF.

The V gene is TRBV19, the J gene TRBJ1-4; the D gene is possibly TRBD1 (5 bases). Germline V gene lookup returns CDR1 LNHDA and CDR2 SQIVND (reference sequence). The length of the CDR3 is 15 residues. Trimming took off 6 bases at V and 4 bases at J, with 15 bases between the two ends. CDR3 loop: CASSDVQGFNEKLFF. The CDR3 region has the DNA TGTGCCAGTAGCGACGTTCAGGGCTTTAATGAAAAACTGTTTTTT.

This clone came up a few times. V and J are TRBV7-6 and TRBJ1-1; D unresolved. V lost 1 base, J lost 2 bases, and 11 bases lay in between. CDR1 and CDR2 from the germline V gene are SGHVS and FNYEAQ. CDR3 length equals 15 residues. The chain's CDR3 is CASSLERELNTEAFF. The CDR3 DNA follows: TGTGCCAGCAGCTTAGAACGCGAGTTAAACACTGAAGCTTTCTTT.